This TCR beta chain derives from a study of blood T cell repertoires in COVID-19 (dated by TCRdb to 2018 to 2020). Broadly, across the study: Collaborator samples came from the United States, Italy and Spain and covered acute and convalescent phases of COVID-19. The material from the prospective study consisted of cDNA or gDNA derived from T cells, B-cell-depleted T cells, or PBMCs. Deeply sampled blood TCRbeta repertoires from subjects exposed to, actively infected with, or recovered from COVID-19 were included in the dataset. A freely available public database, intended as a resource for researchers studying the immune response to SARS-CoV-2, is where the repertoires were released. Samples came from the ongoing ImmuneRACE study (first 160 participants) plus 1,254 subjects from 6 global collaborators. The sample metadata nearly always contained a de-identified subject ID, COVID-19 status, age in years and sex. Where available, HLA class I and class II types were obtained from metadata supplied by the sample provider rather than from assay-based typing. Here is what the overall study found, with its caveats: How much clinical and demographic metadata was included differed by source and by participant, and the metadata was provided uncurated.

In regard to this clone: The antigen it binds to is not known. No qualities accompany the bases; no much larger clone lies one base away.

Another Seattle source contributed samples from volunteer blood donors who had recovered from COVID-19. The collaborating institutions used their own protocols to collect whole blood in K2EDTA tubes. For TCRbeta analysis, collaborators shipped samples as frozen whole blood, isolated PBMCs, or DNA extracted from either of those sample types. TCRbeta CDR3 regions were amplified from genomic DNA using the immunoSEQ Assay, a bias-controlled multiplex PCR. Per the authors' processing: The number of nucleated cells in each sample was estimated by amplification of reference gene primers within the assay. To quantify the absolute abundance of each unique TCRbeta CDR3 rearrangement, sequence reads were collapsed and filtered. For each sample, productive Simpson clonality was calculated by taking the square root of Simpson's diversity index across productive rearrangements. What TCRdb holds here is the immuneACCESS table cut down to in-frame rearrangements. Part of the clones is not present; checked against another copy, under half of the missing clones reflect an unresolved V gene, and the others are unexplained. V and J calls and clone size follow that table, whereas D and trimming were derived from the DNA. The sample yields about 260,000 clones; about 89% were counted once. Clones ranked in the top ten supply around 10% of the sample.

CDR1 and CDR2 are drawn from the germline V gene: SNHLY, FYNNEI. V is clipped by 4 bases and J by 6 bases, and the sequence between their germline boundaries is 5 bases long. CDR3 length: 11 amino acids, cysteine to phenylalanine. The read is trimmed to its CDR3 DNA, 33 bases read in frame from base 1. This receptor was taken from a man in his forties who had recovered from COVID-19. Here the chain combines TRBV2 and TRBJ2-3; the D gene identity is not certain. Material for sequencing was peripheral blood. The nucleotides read TGTGCCAGCAGTGCTTCGGATACGCAGTATTTT. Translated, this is CASSASDTQYF.